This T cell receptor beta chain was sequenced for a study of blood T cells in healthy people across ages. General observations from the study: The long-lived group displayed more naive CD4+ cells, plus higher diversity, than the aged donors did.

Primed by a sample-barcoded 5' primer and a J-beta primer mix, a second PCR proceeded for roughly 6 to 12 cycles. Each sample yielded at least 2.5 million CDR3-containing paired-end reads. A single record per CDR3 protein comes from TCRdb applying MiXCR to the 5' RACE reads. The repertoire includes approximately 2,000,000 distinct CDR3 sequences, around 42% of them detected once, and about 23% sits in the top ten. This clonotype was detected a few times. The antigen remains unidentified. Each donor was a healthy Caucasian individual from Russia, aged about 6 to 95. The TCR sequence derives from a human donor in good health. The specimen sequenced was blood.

The CDR3 sequence: CSAPGGDEKLFF. CDR3 sequence (DNA): TGCAGCGCCCCAGGGGGTGATGAAAAACTGTTTTTT. This chain connects TRBV29-1 to TRBJ1-4; the match to TRBD1 covers 7 bases. Germline CDR1 is SQVTM and CDR2 is ANQGSEA. This CDR3 comprises 12 residues. V trimming: 7 bases; J trimming: 6 bases; junction bases outside the gene matches: 5.